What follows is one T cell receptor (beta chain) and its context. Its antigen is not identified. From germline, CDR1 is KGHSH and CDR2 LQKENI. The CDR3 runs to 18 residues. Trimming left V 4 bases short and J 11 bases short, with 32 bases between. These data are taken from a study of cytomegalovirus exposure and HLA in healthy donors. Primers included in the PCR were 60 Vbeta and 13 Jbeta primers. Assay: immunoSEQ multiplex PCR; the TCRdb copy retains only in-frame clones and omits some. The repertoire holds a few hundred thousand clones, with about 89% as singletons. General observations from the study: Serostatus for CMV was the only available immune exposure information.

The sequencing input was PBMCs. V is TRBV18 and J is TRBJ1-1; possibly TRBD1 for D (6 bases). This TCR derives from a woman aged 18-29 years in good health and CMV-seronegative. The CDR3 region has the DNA TGTGCCAGCTCACTCATGGAAACGGGGGGCGCGGGTCGGCGGCTCGCTTTCTTT. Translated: CASSLMETGGAGRRLAFF. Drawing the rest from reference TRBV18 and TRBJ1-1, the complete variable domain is NAGVMQNPRHLVRRRGQEARLRCSPMKGHSHVYWYRQLPEEGLKFMVYLQKENIIDESGMPKERFSAEFPKEGPSILRIQQVVRGDSAAYFCASSLMETGGAGRRLAFFGQGTRLTVV.